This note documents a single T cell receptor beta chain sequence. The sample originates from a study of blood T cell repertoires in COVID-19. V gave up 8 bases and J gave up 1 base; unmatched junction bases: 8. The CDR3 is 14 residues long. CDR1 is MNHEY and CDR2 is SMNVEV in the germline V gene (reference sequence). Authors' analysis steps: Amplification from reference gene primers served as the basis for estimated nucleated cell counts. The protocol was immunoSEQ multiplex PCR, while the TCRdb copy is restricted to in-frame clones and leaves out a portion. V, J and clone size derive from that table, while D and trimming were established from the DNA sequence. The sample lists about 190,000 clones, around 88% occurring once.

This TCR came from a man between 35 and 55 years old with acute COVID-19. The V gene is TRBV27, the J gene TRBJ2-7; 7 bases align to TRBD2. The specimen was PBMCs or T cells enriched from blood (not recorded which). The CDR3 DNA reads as TGTGCCAGCCGGGCCGAGGGAGGGTCCTACGAGCAGTACTTC. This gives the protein CASRAEGGSYEQYF.